This TCR beta chain emerged from a study of Tregs in tolerant kidney transplant recipients. Findings of the study overall: Tolerant patients' donor-specific Tregs expanded beyond overall Tregs, suggesting antigen-driven growth.

The V gene lost 3 bases and the J gene lost 2 bases, with 17 bases spanning the gap. The CDR3 extends over 16 amino acids. Germline assignment: CDR1 MGHRA and CDR2 YSYEKL. With respect to this clone: Its specificity is unknown.

Related graft donors supplied nonmyeloablative bone marrow transplants, and mixed chimerism was transient. Unstimulated Tregs (CD4+CD25+CD127-) and CD4+CD25- non-Tregs were sorted from PBMCs. Measured with immunoSEQ multiplex PCR; TCRdb has only the in-frame clones, and not every one. The sample lists 90,000 or so clones; 80% to 95% were seen once. The source is a human patient who received a combined kidney and bone marrow transplant. The T cells may come from the graft donor. Sequenced material: CD4+ T cells from blood (PBMCs), taken 12 months after the transplant. The chain joins TRBV4-1 to TRBJ2-7, with a possible D match to TRBD2 (6 bases). Written as DNA, the CDR3 is TGCGCCAGCAGCCAGGCCGGGACTCCGAACCCCTACGAGCAGTACTTC. Protein sequence: CASSQAGTPNPYEQYF.